This T cell receptor (beta chain) was identified in a study of blood T cells in healthy people across ages. Unmatched junction bases numbered 9, after V lost 3 bases and J lost 9 bases. There are 15 residues in the CDR3. In germline, CDR1 is KGHDR, CDR2 SFDVKD. PCR was performed a second time for about 7 to 11 cycles using a sample-barcoded 5' primer and a J-beta primer mix. Through a template-switch adaptor with 12 random nucleotides, each cDNA molecule received a tag. TCRdb independently ran MiXCR on the 5' RACE reads; one entry per CDR3 protein. The sample holds fewer than 800,000 distinct CDR3 sequences; more than 20% are singletons and the top ten take more than 7.5%. The same specimen was also included in a second study, on T cells of mothers and their children.

This chain joins TRBV24-1 and TRBJ2-4, with 8 positions matching TRBD2. The clonotype originates from a boy younger than 18 in good health. The material sequenced was blood. CDR3 bases: TGTGCCACCAGTGATCAAGCGGGAGAAGAGGGCATTCAGTACTTC. The encoded protein is CATSDQAGEEGIQYF.